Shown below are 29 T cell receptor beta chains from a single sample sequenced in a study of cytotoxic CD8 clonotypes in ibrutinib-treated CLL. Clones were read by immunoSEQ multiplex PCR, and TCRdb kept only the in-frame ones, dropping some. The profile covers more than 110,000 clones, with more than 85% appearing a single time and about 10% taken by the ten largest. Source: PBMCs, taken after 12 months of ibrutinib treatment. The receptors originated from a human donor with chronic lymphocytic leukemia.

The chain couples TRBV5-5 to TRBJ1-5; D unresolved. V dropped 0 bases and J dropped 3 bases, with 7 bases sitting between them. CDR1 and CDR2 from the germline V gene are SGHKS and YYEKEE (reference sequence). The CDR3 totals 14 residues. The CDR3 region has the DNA TGTGCCAGCAGCTTGGCCACAGACAATCAGCCCCAGCATTTT. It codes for CASSLATDNQPQHF.

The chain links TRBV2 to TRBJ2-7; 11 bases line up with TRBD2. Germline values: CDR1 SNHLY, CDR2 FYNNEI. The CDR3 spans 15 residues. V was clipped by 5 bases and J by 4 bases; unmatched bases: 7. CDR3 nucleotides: TGTGCCAGCAGTACGCCGGGACTAGCGGTTTACGAGCAGTACTTC. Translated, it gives CASSTPGLAVYEQYF.

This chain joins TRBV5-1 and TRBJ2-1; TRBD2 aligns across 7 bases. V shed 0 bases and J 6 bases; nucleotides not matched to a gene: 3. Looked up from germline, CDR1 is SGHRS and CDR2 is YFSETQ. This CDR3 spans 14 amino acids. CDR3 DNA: TGCGCCAGCAGCTTGGGGAGCGGGACCAATGAGCAGTTCTTC. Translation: CASSLGSGTNEQFF.

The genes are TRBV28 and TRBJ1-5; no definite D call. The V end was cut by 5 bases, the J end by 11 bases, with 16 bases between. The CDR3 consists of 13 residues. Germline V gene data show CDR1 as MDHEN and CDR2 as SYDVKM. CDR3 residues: CASSTAGTRAQHF. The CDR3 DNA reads TGTGCCAGCAGTACCGCGGGCACGAGAGCCCAGCATTTT.

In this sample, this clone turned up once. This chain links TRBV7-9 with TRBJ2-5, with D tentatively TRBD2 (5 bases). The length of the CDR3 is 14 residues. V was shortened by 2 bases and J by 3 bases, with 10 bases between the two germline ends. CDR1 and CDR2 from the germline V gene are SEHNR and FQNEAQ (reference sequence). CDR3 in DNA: TGTGCCAGCAGCTTAATGGTCGGGGAAGAGACCCAGTACTTC. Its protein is CASSLMVGEETQYF.

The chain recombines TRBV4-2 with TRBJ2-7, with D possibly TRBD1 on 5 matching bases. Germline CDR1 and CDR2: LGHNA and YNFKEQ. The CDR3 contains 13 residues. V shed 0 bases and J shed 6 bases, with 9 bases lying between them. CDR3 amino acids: CASSQDRVREQYF. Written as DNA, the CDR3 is TGTGCCAGCAGCCAAGACAGGGTGCGCGAGCAGTACTTC.

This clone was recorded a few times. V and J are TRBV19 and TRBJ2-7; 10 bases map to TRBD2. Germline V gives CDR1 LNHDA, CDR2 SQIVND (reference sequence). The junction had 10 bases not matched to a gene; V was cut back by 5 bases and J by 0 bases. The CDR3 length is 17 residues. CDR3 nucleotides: TGTGCCAGTAGTGGACGGGGACTAGCGCTTAGCTCCTACGAGCAGTACTTC. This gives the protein CASSGRGLALSSYEQYF.

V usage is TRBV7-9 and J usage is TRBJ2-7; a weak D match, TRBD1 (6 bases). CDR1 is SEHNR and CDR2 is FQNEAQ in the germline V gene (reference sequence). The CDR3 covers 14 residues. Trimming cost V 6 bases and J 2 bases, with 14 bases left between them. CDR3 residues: CASRGGGYTYEQYF. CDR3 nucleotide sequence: TGTGCCAGCAGAGGGGGTGGGTATACCTACGAGCAGTACTTC.

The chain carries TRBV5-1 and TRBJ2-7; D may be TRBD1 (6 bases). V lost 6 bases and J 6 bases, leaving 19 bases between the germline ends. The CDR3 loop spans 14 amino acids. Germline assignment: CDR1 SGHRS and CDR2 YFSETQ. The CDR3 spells CASTPMGAGGEQYF. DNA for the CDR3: TGCGCCAGCACCCCGATGGGGGCGGGTGGCGAGCAGTACTTC.

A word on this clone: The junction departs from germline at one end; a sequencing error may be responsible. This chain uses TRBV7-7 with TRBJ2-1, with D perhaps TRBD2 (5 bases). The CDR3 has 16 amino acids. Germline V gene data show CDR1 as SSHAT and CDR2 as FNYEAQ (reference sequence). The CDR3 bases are TGTGCTAGCAGCTTAGTTGTGGGAGCGAGTTACAATGAGCAGTTCTTC. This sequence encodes CASSLVVGASYNEQFF.

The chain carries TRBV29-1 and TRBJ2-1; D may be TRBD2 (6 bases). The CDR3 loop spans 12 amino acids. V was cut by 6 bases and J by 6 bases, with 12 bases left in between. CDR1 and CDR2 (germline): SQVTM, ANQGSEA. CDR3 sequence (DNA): TGCAGCGTGGGACTGGCTTCCAATGAGCAGTTCTTC. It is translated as CSVGLASNEQFF.

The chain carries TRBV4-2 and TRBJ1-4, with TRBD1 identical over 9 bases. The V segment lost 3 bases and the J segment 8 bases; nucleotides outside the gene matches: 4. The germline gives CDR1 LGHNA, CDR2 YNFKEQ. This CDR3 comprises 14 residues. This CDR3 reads CASSQGQGGEKLFF. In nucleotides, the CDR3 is TGTGCCAGCAGCCAGGGACAGGGCGGAGAAAAACTGTTTTTT.

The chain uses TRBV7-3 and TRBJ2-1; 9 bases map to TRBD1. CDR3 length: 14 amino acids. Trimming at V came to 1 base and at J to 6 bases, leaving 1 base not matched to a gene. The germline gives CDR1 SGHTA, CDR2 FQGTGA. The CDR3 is CASSLKGQGNEQFF. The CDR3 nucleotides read TGTGCCAGCAGCTTAAAGGGACAGGGCAATGAGCAGTTCTTC.

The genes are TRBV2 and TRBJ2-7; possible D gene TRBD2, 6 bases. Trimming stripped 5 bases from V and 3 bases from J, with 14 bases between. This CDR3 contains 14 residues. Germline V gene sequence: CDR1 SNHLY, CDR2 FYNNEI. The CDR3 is CASSPRWGDYEQYF. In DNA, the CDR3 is TGTGCCAGCAGTCCGCGGTGGGGGGACTACGAGCAGTACTTC.

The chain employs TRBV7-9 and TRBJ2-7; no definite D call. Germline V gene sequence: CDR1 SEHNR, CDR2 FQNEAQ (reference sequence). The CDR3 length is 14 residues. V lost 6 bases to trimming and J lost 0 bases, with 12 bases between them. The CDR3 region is CASRATPSSYEQYF. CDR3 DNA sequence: TGTGCCAGCAGAGCGACTCCAAGCTCCTACGAGCAGTACTTC.

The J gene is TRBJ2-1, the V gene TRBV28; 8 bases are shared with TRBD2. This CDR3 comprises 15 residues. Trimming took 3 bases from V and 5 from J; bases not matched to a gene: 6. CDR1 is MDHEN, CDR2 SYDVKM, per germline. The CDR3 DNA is TGTGCCAGCAGTTTTGCGAGCGGGGGAGACAATGAGCAGTTCTTC. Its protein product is CASSFASGGDNEQFF. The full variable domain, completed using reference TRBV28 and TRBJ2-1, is DVKVTQSSRYLVKRTGEKVFLECVQDMDHENMFWYRQDPGLGLRLIYFSYDVKMKEKGDIPEGYSVSREKKERFSLILESASTNQTSMYLCASSFASGGDNEQFFGPGTRLTVL.

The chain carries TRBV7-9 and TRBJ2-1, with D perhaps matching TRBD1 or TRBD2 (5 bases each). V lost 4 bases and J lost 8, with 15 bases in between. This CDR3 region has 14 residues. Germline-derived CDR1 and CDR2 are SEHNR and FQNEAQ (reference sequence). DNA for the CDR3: TGTGCCAGCAGCTCCGCTGGGACGGCAGATGAGCAGTTCTTC. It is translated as CASSSAGTADEQFF.

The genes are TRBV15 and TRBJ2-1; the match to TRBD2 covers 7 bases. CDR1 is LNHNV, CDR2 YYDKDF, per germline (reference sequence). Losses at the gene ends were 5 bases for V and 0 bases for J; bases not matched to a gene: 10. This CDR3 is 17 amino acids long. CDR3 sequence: CATSPSVGGSSYNEQFF. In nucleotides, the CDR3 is TGTGCCACCAGCCCTTCAGTTGGCGGGAGCTCCTACAATGAGCAGTTCTTC.

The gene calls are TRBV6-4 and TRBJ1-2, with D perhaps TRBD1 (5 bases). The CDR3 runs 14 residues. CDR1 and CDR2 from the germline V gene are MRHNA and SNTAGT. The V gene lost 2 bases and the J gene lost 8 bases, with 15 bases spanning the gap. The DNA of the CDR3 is TGTGCCAGCAGTGACGGTTGGCAGGGCAGAGGCTACACCTTC. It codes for CASSDGWQGRGYTF.

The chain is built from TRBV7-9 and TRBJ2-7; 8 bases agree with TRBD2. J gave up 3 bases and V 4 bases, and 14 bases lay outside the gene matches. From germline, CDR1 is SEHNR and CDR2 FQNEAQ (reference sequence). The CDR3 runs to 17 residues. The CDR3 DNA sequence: TGTGCCAGCAGCTATAGGGCATCCGGGACTAGTATCTACGAGCAGTACTTC. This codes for CASSYRASGTSIYEQYF.

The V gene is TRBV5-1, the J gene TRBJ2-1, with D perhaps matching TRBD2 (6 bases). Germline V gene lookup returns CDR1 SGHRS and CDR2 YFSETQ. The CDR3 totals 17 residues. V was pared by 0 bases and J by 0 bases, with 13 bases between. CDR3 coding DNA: TGCGCCAGCAGCTTGGGAGTGCGGCGGGACTCCTACAATGAGCAGTTCTTC. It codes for CASSLGVRRDSYNEQFF.

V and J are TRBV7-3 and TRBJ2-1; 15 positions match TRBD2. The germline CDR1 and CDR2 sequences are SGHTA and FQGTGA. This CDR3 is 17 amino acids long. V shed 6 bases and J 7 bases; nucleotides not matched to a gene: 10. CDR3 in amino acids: CASRGGTSGRTTNEQFF. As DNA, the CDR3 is TGTGCCAGCAGGGGCGGGACTAGCGGGAGGACTACTAATGAGCAGTTCTTC. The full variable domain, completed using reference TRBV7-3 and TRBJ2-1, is GAGVSQTPSNKVTEKGKYVELRCDPISGHTALYWYRQSLGQGPEFLIYFQGTGAADDSGLPNDRFFAVRPEGSVSTLKIQRTERGDSAVYLCASRGGTSGRTTNEQFFGPGTRLTVL.

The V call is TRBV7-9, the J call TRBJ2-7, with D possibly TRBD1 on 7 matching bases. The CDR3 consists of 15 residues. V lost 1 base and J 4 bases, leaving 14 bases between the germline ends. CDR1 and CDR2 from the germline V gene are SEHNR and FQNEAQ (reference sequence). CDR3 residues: CASSLEAGGRYEQYF. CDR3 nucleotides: TGTGCCAGCAGCTTAGAAGCAGGGGGGAGGTACGAGCAGTACTTC. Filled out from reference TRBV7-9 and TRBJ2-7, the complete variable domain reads DTGVSQNPRHKITKRGQNVTFRCDPISEHNRLYWYRQTLGQGPEFLTYFQNEAQLEKSRLLSDRFSAERPKGSFSTLEIQRTEQGDSAMYLCASSLEAGGRYEQYFGPGTRLTVT.

The CDR3 reads CASSLAASGDLQQFF. CDR3 sequence (DNA): TGTGCCAGTAGCCTGGCAGCTAGCGGAGACCTTCAGCAGTTCTTC. The rearrangement joins TRBV19 to TRBJ2-1, with 7 bases fitting TRBD2. With V trimmed by 6 bases and J by 11 bases, 16 bases remained unmatched. Germline CDR1 LNHDA, CDR2 SQIVND (reference sequence). The CDR3 sequence is 15 residues long.

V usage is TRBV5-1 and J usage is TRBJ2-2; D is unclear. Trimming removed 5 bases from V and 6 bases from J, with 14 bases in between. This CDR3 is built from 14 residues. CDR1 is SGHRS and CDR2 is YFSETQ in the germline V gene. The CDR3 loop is CASRGSINSGELFF. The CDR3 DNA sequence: TGCGCCAGCAGAGGGTCCATTAACTCCGGGGAGCTGTTTTTT.

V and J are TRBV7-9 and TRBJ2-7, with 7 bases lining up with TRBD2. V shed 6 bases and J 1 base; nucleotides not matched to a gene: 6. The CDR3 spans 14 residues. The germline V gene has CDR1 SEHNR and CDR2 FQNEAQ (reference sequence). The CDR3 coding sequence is TGTGCCAGCAGGACCGACGGGGGGTCCTACGAGCAGTACTTC. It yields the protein CASRTDGGSYEQYF.

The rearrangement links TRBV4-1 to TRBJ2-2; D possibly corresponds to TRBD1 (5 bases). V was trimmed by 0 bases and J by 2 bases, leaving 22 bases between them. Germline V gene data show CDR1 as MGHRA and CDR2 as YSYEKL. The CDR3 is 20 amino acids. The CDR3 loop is CASSQDNVAGLTINTGELFF. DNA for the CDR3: TGCGCCAGCAGCCAAGATAACGTGGCAGGGCTTACCATTAACACCGGGGAGCTGTTTTTT.

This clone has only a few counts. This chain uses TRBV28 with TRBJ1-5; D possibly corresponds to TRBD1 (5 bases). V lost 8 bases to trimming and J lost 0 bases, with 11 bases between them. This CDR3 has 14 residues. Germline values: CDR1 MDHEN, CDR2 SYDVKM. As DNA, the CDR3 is TGTGCCAGCGTGGGGGGTAATAGCAATCAGCCCCAGCATTTT. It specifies CASVGGNSNQPQHF. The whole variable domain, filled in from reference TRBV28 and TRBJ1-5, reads DVKVTQSSRYLVKRTGEKVFLECVQDMDHENMFWYRQDPGLGLRLIYFSYDVKMKEKGDIPEGYSVSREKKERFSLILESASTNQTSMYLCASVGGNSNQPQHFGDGTRLSIL.

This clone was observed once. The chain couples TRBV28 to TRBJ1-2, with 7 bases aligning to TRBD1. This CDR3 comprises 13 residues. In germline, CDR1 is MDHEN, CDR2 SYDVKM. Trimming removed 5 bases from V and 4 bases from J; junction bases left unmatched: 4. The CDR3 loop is CASSMQGGYGYTF. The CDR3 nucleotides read TGTGCCAGCAGTATGCAGGGGGGCTATGGCTACACCTTC.